The entry below gives a single T cell receptor (beta chain) sequence along with its context. Enrollees, roughly 18 to 89 years old, lived in approximately 25 US areas. These data belong to a study of blood T cell repertoires in COVID-19. The overall study: Collection of acute and convalescent COVID-19 samples took place in the United States, Italy and Spain. PBMCs, B-cell-depleted T cells, or T cells were the source of the cDNA or gDNA that made up the material.

V lost 5 bases and J lost 11; bases outside the gene matches: 8. This CDR3 is built from 14 residues. Germline lookup yields CDR1 MNHEY and CDR2 SMNVEV (reference sequence). In the original processing: Reference gene primers were amplified, and this amplification served to estimate nucleated cell counts. Measured with immunoSEQ multiplex PCR; TCRdb has only the in-frame clones, and not every one. V, J and clone size are taken as reported in that table, and D and trimming were inferred from the DNA itself. The table records hundreds of thousands of clones, roughly 87% of them present only once. The sequenced material came from PBMCs or T cells enriched from blood (not recorded which). This chain links TRBV27 with TRBJ2-1; 11 bases are a match to TRBD1. This receptor was obtained from a woman aged 25 to 39 with acute COVID-19. The CDR3 region has the DNA TGTGCCAGCAGTCCAGGGACAGGGGGGTTTAAGCAGTTCTTC. Translation gives CASSPGTGGFKQFF.